Included here is one TCR beta chain sequence, with context. Its antigen is as yet unknown. The source of the sample is a study of shared clonotypes between healthy human individuals. The study, taken as a whole, reports: Clonotype sharing among donors likely depends on sequencing depth. Since donors were few, the genetic and exposure-history diversity represented was limited.

V shed 6 bases and J shed 0 bases, with 11 bases lying between them. CDR3 length equals 14 residues. Germline V gene data show CDR1 as KGHSH and CDR2 as LQKENI. Every subset had its genomic DNA shared out evenly among several immunoSEQ plates. This table comes from immunoSEQ multiplex PCR, and its TCRdb copy is limited to in-frame clones, with some not included. The repertoire holds roughly 1 million clones, under 80% seen once, with around 1.4% in the top ten. Sequenced material: memory CD4+ T cells sorted from blood. Subset here: CD45RA-negative fraction. The chain carries TRBV18 and TRBJ1-1; D is uncertain. The sequence was collected from a man between 18 and 29 years old in good health. DNA of the CDR3: TGTGCCAGCTCGAACAACGGGGTGAACACTGAAGCTTTCTTT. It encodes CASSNNGVNTEAFF.